The 32 T cell receptor beta chains given below trace back to one sample, sequenced in a study of cytomegalovirus exposure and HLA in healthy donors. The study ran its PCR with 60 Vbeta and 13 Jbeta primers. The assay was immunoSEQ multiplex PCR, and TCRdb's table has in-frame clones only and misses some. The sample records around 190,000 clones, roughly four fifths being singletons. Sequencing was carried out using PBMCs. The receptor source for this set is a man aged 40-49 years in good health and CMV-seropositive.

This clone was counted between two and nine times. V is TRBV28 and J is TRBJ2-3, with D perhaps TRBD2 (5 bases). Trimming left V 3 bases short and J 1 base short, with 11 bases between. There are 15 residues in the CDR3. CDR1 and CDR2 from the germline V gene are MDHEN and SYDVKM. CDR3 residues: CASSFSLACTDTQYF. CDR3 DNA: TGTGCCAGCAGTTTCTCCCTAGCTTGCACAGATACGCAGTATTTT.

The chain is built from TRBV27 and TRBJ2-7; TRBD2 might be the D (7 bases). V lost 5 bases, J lost 7 bases, and 21 bases lay in between. Germline CDR1 reads MNHEY; CDR2 reads SMNVEV (reference sequence). CDR3 size: 15 residues. The CDR3 spells CASSAWGGRVEEQYF. The CDR3 DNA sequence: TGTGCCAGCAGTGCCTGGGGGGGGCGCGTAGAGGAGCAGTACTTC.

The chain links TRBV11-2 to TRBJ1-4; 9 nucleotides align to TRBD1. After removal of 5 bases from V and 0 bases from J, the junction contained 4 bases not matched to a gene. Germline CDR1 is SGHAT and CDR2 is FQNNGV. This CDR3 is built from 16 residues. The CDR3 DNA sequence: TGTGCCAGCAGCCCCCGGACAGGGGCAACTAATGAAAAACTGTTTTTT. It is translated as CASSPRTGATNEKLFF.

The chain is built from TRBV6-6 and TRBJ2-7, with D hard to call. This CDR3 comprises 13 residues. Per the germline V gene, CDR1 is MNHNY and CDR2 is SVGAGI (reference sequence). V was pared by 2 bases and J by 4 bases, with 9 bases between. This CDR3 reads CASSYRETYEQYF. The CDR3, as DNA: TGTGCCAGCAGTTACCGCGAAACTTACGAGCAGTACTTC.

This chain connects TRBV9 to TRBJ2-2; the match to TRBD1 covers 7 bases. The CDR3 runs to 15 residues. V dropped 4 bases and J dropped 3; count of bases not matched to a gene: 6. The germline CDR1 and CDR2 sequences are SGDLS and YYNGEE. The CDR3 here is CASSLGTDYTGELFF. DNA of the CDR3: TGTGCCAGCAGCCTCGGGACAGACTACACCGGGGAGCTGTTTTTT.

CDR3 DNA: TGTGCCAGCAGTGACTACGGACTAGCGGGGGGGGATGAGCAGTTCTTC. This translates into CASSDYGLAGGDEQFF. This sequence joins TRBV6-4 and TRBJ2-1, with 15 bases fitting TRBD2. V dropped 1 base and J dropped 8; count of bases not matched to a gene: 3. The CDR3 totals 16 residues. Germline-derived CDR1 and CDR2 are MRHNA and SNTAGT.

The chain has TRBV5-6 and TRBJ1-2; no reliable D call. Germline CDR1 and CDR2: SGHDT and YYEEEE. V was pared by 0 bases and J by 8 bases, with 8 bases between. The CDR3 length is 12 residues. In nucleotides, the CDR3 is TGTGCCAGCAGCTTGGGATGGAGAGGCTACACCTTC. As protein: CASSLGWRGYTF.

V gene TRBV7-9 combines with J gene TRBJ2-2; 8 nucleotides match TRBD2. The V gene's germline CDR1 is SEHNR and CDR2 FQNEAQ (reference sequence). The length of the CDR3 is 16 residues. J was trimmed by 1 base and V by 7 bases; bases with no gene match: 8. The CDR3 nucleotides are TGTGCCAGCAATCCCGGAACTAGCGGGAACACCGGGGAGCTGTTTTTT. It translates to CASNPGTSGNTGELFF.

The chain joins TRBV5-6 to TRBJ1-1; 8 nucleotides line up with TRBD1. The CDR3 has 16 amino acids. Looked up from germline, CDR1 is SGHDT and CDR2 is YYEEEE. V shed 4 bases and J 1 base; nucleotides not matched to a gene: 9. The CDR3 region is CASSDLMDRENTEAFF. CDR3 nucleotides: TGTGCCAGCAGCGACCTCATGGACAGGGAGAACACTGAAGCTTTCTTT.

The rearrangement uses TRBV4-1 and TRBJ2-5; 10 bases are a match to TRBD1. The CDR3 runs 15 residues. J was trimmed by 5 bases and V by 0 bases; bases with no gene match: 3. Germline V lookup: CDR1 MGHRA, CDR2 YSYEKL. For the CDR3, the DNA is TGCGCCAGCAGCCAAGAGACAGGGGGCATTGAGACCCAGTACTTC. It yields the protein CASSQETGGIETQYF.

V is TRBV6-5 and J is TRBJ1-3; possibly TRBD1 for D (5 bases). Germline V lookup: CDR1 MNHEY, CDR2 SVGAGI. Trimming cost V 7 bases and J 4 bases, with 17 bases left between them. This CDR3 comprises 15 residues. The CDR3 is CASKAGQTGGNTIYF. CDR3 in DNA: TGTGCCAGCAAGGCGGGGCAGACGGGCGGAAACACCATATATTTT.

The DNA of the CDR3 is TGCGCCAGCAGAGACTCGGGGGGGGAGCGTGGCTACACCTTC. This encodes CASRDSGGERGYTF. The chain employs TRBV10-2 and TRBJ1-2; tentative D call: TRBD1 (5 bases). Looked up from germline, CDR1 is WSHSY and CDR2 is SAAADI. CDR3 length: 14 amino acids. The ends were cut back, 6 bases at V and 7 bases at J, with 18 bases in the middle.

This chain joins TRBV18 and TRBJ1-1, with no clear D. CDR3 size: 14 residues. Germline V gene data show CDR1 as KGHSH and CDR2 as LQKENI. V was clipped by 5 bases and J by 4 bases, with 14 bases between them. The CDR3 sequence: CASSSGRESTEAFF. In DNA, the CDR3 is TGTGCCAGCTCATCCGGAAGGGAGAGCACTGAAGCTTTCTTT.

The chain carries TRBV27 and TRBJ1-5, with TRBD1 identical over 9 bases. The CDR3 loop spans 16 amino acids. V lost 10 bases to trimming and J lost 4 bases; unmatched junction nucleotides: 14. The germline V gene encodes CDR1 MNHEY and CDR2 SMNVEV (reference sequence). The CDR3 loop is CAIPLPGQGLNQPQHF. The DNA of the CDR3 is TGTGCCATCCCCCTACCGGGACAGGGCTTAAATCAGCCCCAGCATTTT.

CDR3 in DNA: TGTGCCAGCAGCACAAGGGGGTCTTGGGATGAAAAACTGTTTTTT. Translation gives CASSTRGSWDEKLFF. This chain connects TRBV14 to TRBJ1-4; a weak D match, TRBD1 (6 bases). V dropped 5 bases and J dropped 6 bases, with 16 bases sitting between them. Germline lookup yields CDR1 SGHDN and CDR2 FVKESK. CDR3 length: 15 residues.

This clone was detected only once. The chain has TRBV19 and TRBJ2-5; 7 nucleotides align to TRBD1. This CDR3 region has 16 residues. The V gene's germline CDR1 is LNHDA and CDR2 SQIVND (reference sequence). V shed 3 bases, J shed 0 bases, and the junction held 7 bases outside the gene matches. CDR3 in DNA: TGTGCCAGTAGTATTTCCGGGACAGCGTACCAAGAGACCCAGTACTTC. Translation gives CASSISGTAYQETQYF.

This sequence joins TRBV29-1 and TRBJ2-6; perhaps TRBD2 as D (6 bases). The CDR3 totals 16 residues. Germline CDR1 is SQVTM and CDR2 is ANQGSEA. The V gene lost 6 bases and the J gene lost 0 bases, with 15 bases spanning the gap. CDR3 nucleotide sequence: TGCAGCGTCTCCGGGACTGATGTCTCTGGGGCCAACGTCCTGACTTTC. Translated: CSVSGTDVSGANVLTF.

Worth noting for this clone: Other DNA sequences from this sample encode an identical CDR3 as well. The gene calls are TRBV6-1 and TRBJ2-7; possible D gene TRBD2, 6 bases. This CDR3 is built from 15 residues. The germline CDR1 and CDR2 sequences are MNHNS and SASEGT. V shed 6 bases and J shed 2 bases, with 17 bases lying between them. The CDR3 DNA follows: TGTGCCAGCAGGGCGGGAACGGTCGGTACCTACGAGCAGTACTTC. This gives the protein CASRAGTVGTYEQYF.

The rearrangement joins TRBV15 to TRBJ2-1; weak D call: TRBD1 (6 bases). V was cut by 4 bases and J by 5 bases, with 18 bases left in between. The CDR3 consists of 16 residues. Germline V gene sequence: CDR1 LNHNV, CDR2 YYDKDF (reference sequence). CDR3 nucleotide sequence: TGTGCCACCAGCAAGCCATCAGGGGCCTTCCACAATGAGCAGTTCTTC. It specifies CATSKPSGAFHNEQFF. The complete variable domain, with remaining parts taken from reference TRBV15 and TRBJ2-1, reads DAMVIQNPRYQVTQFGKPVTLSCSQTLNHNVMYWYQQKSSQAPKLLFHYYDKDFNNEADTPDNFQSRRPNTSFCFLDIRSPGLGDTAMYLCATSKPSGAFHNEQFFGPGTRLTVL.

This chain connects TRBV27 to TRBJ1-5, with TRBD1 matching 8 bases. Germline V gives CDR1 MNHEY, CDR2 SMNVEV (reference sequence). The junction had 11 bases not matched to a gene; V was cut back by 3 bases and J by 4 bases. The CDR3 has 17 residues. The CDR3 nucleotides read TGTGCCAGCAGTTTCCTCGGACAGGGCCCGGCTAATCAGCCCCAGCATTTT. Its protein product is CASSFLGQGPANQPQHF.

The rearrangement uses TRBV2 and TRBJ2-7; TRBD1 matches at 8 bases. This CDR3 has 14 amino acids. Germline V gene lookup returns CDR1 SNHLY and CDR2 FYNNEI. Trimming at V came to 3 bases and at J to 2 bases, leaving 3 bases not matched to a gene. CDR3 in DNA: TGTGCCAGCAGTGAGGGACAGGAGGCCTACGAGCAGTACTTC. Its protein is CASSEGQEAYEQYF. Looking up the rest from reference TRBV2 and TRBJ2-7 gives the full variable domain: EPEVTQTPSHQVTQMGQEVILRCVPISNHLYFYWYRQILGQKVEFLVSFYNNEISEKSEIFDDQFSVERPDGSNFTLKIRSTKLEDSAMYFCASSEGQEAYEQYFGPGTRLTVT.

V is TRBV7-2 and J is TRBJ2-7; 10 nucleotides align to TRBD2. V was pared by 2 bases and J by 4 bases, with 5 bases of the junction left unmatched. Germline loops: CDR1 SGHTA, CDR2 FQGNSA. The CDR3 sequence is 15 residues long. CDR3 in DNA: TGTGCCAGCAGCTTACTAGCGGGAGACGGATACGAGCAGTACTTC. Its protein is CASSLLAGDGYEQYF.

This chain uses TRBV2 with TRBJ1-5, with TRBD1 matching 9 bases. V shed 8 bases and J 3 bases; nucleotides not matched to a gene: 8. The germline gives CDR1 SNHLY, CDR2 FYNNEI. CDR3 size: 15 residues. CDR3 amino acids: CASERGQGLNQPQHF. As DNA, the CDR3 is TGTGCCAGCGAGAGGGGACAGGGACTCAATCAGCCCCAGCATTTT.

The V gene is TRBV27, the J gene TRBJ2-2, with D possibly matching TRBD1 (6 bases). CDR1 is MNHEY and CDR2 is SMNVEV in the germline V gene (reference sequence). The V end lost 8 bases, the J end lost 6 bases, and 22 bases lay between the germline ends. The CDR3 length is 16 residues. CDR3 sequence reads: CASGSSRGYRAGELFF. CDR3 DNA: TGTGCCAGCGGGTCCTCAAGGGGCTACAGGGCCGGGGAGCTGTTTTTT.

The CDR3, as DNA: TGCGCCAGCAGCTTGGCGGGGGGGAGTCAAGAGACCCAGTACTTC. Its translation is CASSLAGGSQETQYF. V and J are TRBV5-1 and TRBJ2-5, with 8 bases identical to TRBD2. The CDR3 is made up of 15 amino acids. CDR1 is SGHRS and CDR2 is YFSETQ in the germline V gene. V was clipped by 0 bases and J by 2 bases; unmatched bases: 3.

The chain recombines TRBV28 with TRBJ1-5; D unresolved. Germline CDR1 is MDHEN and CDR2 is SYDVKM. The V end was cut by 7 bases, the J end by 0 bases, with 19 bases between. There are 17 residues in the CDR3. The CDR3 DNA follows: TGTGCCAGCACCCCGGGGAAAATAGGGTATAGCAATCAGCCCCAGCATTTT. The encoded protein is CASTPGKIGYSNQPQHF.

The chain is built from TRBV28 and TRBJ2-7, with 7 nucleotides matching TRBD1. CDR1 and CDR2 from the germline V gene are MDHEN and SYDVKM. The CDR3 is 15 amino acids. The ends lost 4 bases at V and 3 bases at J; junction bases unmatched: 9. The chain's CDR3 is CASSSPTQGNYEQYF. CDR3 DNA sequence: TGTGCCAGCAGTTCCCCTACACAGGGGAACTACGAGCAGTACTTC.

This clone has a handful of counts. The chain has TRBV21-1 and TRBJ2-5; TRBD1 is the table's D call and was not checked against the DNA. TRBV21-1 is marked as a pseudogene. CDR3 size: 12 residues. The CDR3 nucleotides are TGTGCCAGCATTCCAGGGGAAGAGACCCAGTACTTC. The encoded protein is CASIPGEETQYF.

This chain uses TRBV13 with TRBJ2-3; 9 nucleotides align to TRBD1. The CDR3 runs to 15 residues. Germline V gives CDR1 PRHDT, CDR2 FYEKMQ (reference sequence). V was pared by 1 base and J by 5 bases, with 4 bases of the junction left unmatched. Written as DNA, the CDR3 is TGTGCCAGCAGCTTAGTAACAGGGGGCGGAGATACGCAGTATTTT. Amino acid sequence: CASSLVTGGGDTQYF. The complete variable domain, with remaining parts taken from reference TRBV13 and TRBJ2-3, reads AAGVIQSPRHLIKEKRETATLKCYPIPRHDTVYWYQQGPGQDPQFLISFYEKMQSDKGSIPDRFSAQQFSDYHSELNMSSLELGDSALYFCASSLVTGGGDTQYFGPGTRLTVL.

The chain links TRBV14 to TRBJ1-4; 9 nucleotides agree with TRBD1. The CDR3 extends over 17 amino acids. V shed 4 bases and J 4 bases; nucleotides not matched to a gene: 10. Germline V CDR1 and CDR2: SGHDN, FVKESK. The CDR3 spells CASSRPGQGLYNEKLFF. In nucleotides, the CDR3 is TGTGCCAGCAGCCGCCCGGGACAGGGACTTTATAATGAAAAACTGTTTTTT.

This clone is a singleton in its sample. J is TRBJ1-1 and V is TRBV5-1, with 8 positions matching TRBD1. The CDR3 spans 13 residues. With 7 bases clipped from V and 4 bases from J, the junction kept 6 bases outside the gene matches. Per germline, CDR1 SGHRS and CDR2 YFSETQ. As DNA, the CDR3 is TGCGCCAGCCGAGCAGGGGGCGTCACTGAAGCTTTCTTT. Translating gives CASRAGGVTEAFF.

This clone has just a few counts. This rearrangement joins TRBV6-5 to TRBJ1-5; 11 positions match TRBD1. Germline CDR1 is MNHEY and CDR2 is SVGAGI. V gave up 5 bases and J gave up 6 bases; unmatched junction bases: 6. The CDR3 extends over 15 amino acids. CDR3 bases: TGTGCCAGCAGTCGCGGGACAGGGGGAGGTCAGCCCCAGCATTTT. As protein: CASSRGTGGGQPQHF.